Below are 9 T cell receptor beta chains sequenced from a single sample in a study of T cells after yellow fever vaccination. TCRdb re-derived calls from the 5' RACE reads in MiXCR, one entry per CDR3 protein. The profile covers 110,000 or so distinct CDR3 sequences, with around 7.2% appearing a single time and approximately 3% taken by the ten largest. The input for sequencing was CD4+ T cells sorted from PBMCs, taken 35 to 50 days after the first yellow fever vaccination. The receptors originated from a man in his late teens or twenties who received the YFV17D yellow fever vaccine.

This clonotype was counted at least ten times. This chain's CDR3 is CASSQEGRGLSTGELFF. The CDR3 DNA is TGCGCCAGCAGCCAAGAGGGCAGGGGGTTATCGACCGGGGAGCTGTTTTTT. V usage is TRBV4-3 and J usage is TRBJ2-2; 7 bases are shared with TRBD1. Germline V gene sequence: CDR1 LGHNA, CDR2 YSLEER. Losses at the gene ends were 0 bases for V and 5 bases for J; bases not matched to a gene: 9. The CDR3 length is 17 residues.

This clonotype was detected ten times or more. The genes are TRBV29-1 and TRBJ2-3; D might be TRBD1 (5 bases). Germline CDR1 is SQVTM and CDR2 is ANQGSEA. The length of the CDR3 is 14 residues. With 5 bases removed from V and 2 bases from J, the gap between germline ends came to 14 bases. Here the CDR3 reads CSVSRTTVTDTQYF. CDR3 coding DNA: TGCAGCGTTTCTCGGACAACCGTCACAGATACGCAGTATTTT.

With regard to this clonotype: A single base separates this from a much larger clone, so it may be a read error. V is TRBV3-1 and J is TRBJ1-1; D ambiguous. The CDR3 extends over 14 amino acids. The V gene's germline CDR1 is LGHDT and CDR2 YNNKEL (reference sequence). CDR3 sequence (DNA): TGTGCCTGCAGCCTCACCCTCATGAACACTGAAGCTTTCTTT. Protein: CACSLTLMNTEAFF.

This clonotype was picked up many times. The chain employs TRBV18 and TRBJ2-5; the match to TRBD1 covers 8 bases. The germline V gene has CDR1 KGHSH and CDR2 LQKENI. J lost 2 bases, V lost 4 bases, and 12 bases had no gene match. The CDR3 sequence is 17 residues long. The CDR3 reads CASSRSPGTGVQETQYF. CDR3 in DNA: TGTGCCAGCTCACGGAGCCCCGGGACAGGAGTGCAAGAGACCCAGTACTTC.

This clonotype was observed at least ten times. The chain employs TRBV7-2 and TRBJ2-2; 11 bases align to TRBD2. The CDR3 covers 16 residues. Germline CDR1 reads SGHTA; CDR2 reads FQGNSA. V dropped 1 base and J dropped 4; count of bases not matched to a gene: 2. The chain's CDR3 is CASSLVAGGLTGELFF. The CDR3 region has the DNA TGTGCCAGCAGCTTAGTAGCGGGGGGGCTCACCGGGGAGCTGTTTTTT.

This clonotype has ten or more counts. The chain links TRBV9 to TRBJ2-5; tentative D call: TRBD1 (5 bases). Germline V gene sequence: CDR1 SGDLS, CDR2 YYNGEE. V lost 1 base and J 9 bases, leaving 19 bases between the germline ends. This CDR3 has 15 residues. CDR3 DNA: TGTGCCAGCAGCGTAAACCCGACAGTCGGAGTTGCCCAGTACTTC. As protein: CASSVNPTVGVAQYF.

This clonotype was observed many times. The chain couples TRBV20-1 to TRBJ2-3; TRBD2 matches 10 bases. CDR1 and CDR2 (germline): DFQATT, SNEGSKA (reference sequence). The CDR3 has 13 amino acids. V was pared by 7 bases and J by 3 bases, with 4 bases of the junction left unmatched. The CDR3 region is CSETSGETDTQYF. DNA of the CDR3: TGCAGTGAAACTAGCGGGGAGACAGATACGCAGTATTTT.

Ten or more counts support this clonotype. The V and J genes are TRBV4-3 and TRBJ2-3, with a possible D match to TRBD2 (6 bases). Germline assignment: CDR1 LGHNA and CDR2 YSLEER. This CDR3 spans 18 amino acids. The ends were cut back, 0 bases at V and 0 bases at J, with 16 bases in the middle. CDR3 bases: TGCGCCAGCAGCCAAGATCAAACCCGGGACTCTAGCACAGATACGCAGTATTTT. Protein: CASSQDQTRDSSTDTQYF.

This clonotype has a count of ten or more. This chain uses TRBV7-3 with TRBJ1-1; D gene uncertain. The V gene lost 2 bases and the J gene lost 4 bases, with 11 bases spanning the gap. The germline V gene encodes CDR1 SGHTA and CDR2 FQGTGA. The CDR3 has 14 amino acids. The CDR3 bases are TGTGCCAGCAGCTTATACCCTGGGATCACTGAAGCTTTCTTT. It encodes CASSLYPGITEAFF. The full variable domain, in which reference TRBV7-3 and TRBJ1-1 provide the parts outside the CDR3, is GAGVSQTPSNKVTEKGKYVELRCDPISGHTALYWYRQSLGQGPEFLIYFQGTGAADDSGLPNDRFFAVRPEGSVSTLKIQRTERGDSAVYLCASSLYPGITEAFFGQGTRLTVV.